This record looks at one T cell receptor beta chain sequence and its context. The source of the sample is a study of blood T cell repertoires in COVID-19. Study context: Both acute and convalescent COVID-19 samples were obtained from the United States, Italy and Spain.

Original processing notes: Using reference gene primer amplification, nucleated cell counts were estimated. This table comes from immunoSEQ multiplex PCR, and its TCRdb copy is limited to in-frame clones, with some not included. V and J calls and clone size follow that table, whereas D and trimming were derived from the DNA. In the table there are 100,000 or so clones, 75% to 85% of which are singletons. This CDR3 is 13 amino acids long. Germline loops: CDR1 SGHNT, CDR2 YENEEA. Between the trimmed V and J ends, which lost 2 bases and 6 bases, there was a span of 8 bases. The clonotype comes from a human donor in a cohort sampled during active COVID-19. This chain uses TRBV11-3 with TRBJ2-1; D might be TRBD1 (6 bases). The specimen sequenced was peripheral blood. DNA for the CDR3: TGTGCCAGCAGCTTACCGACAGGCAATGAGCAGTTCTTC. Its protein is CASSLPTGNEQFF.